This T cell receptor (beta chain) comes out of a study of CD8+CD57+ T cells in acquired aplastic anemia. Patients sequenced had flow cytometry evidence of CD8+CD57+ cell expansion. Every patient was diagnosed with severe acquired aplastic anemia. The study sampled blood from patients who had received no therapy. This CDR3 comprises 16 residues. Trimming stripped 0 bases from V and 3 bases from J, with 12 bases between. Germline lookup yields CDR1 MGHRA and CDR2 YSYEKL. The use of genomic DNA as template underpinned the TCR beta VDJ and CDR3 profiling. TCRdb independently ran MiXCR on the reads; one entry per CDR3 protein. The sample has fewer than 250,000 distinct CDR3 sequences, 47% seen once. This clonotype was observed at least ten times.

The rearrangement uses TRBV4-1 and TRBJ1-5, with no clear D. The sequenced sample consisted of sorted CD4+, CD8+, or CD8+CD57+ T cells (not recorded which) from PBMCs. The source of this sequence is a human donor with aplastic anemia. CDR3 sequence reads: CASSQDEVAVNQPQHF. The CDR3 DNA is TGCGCCAGCAGCCAAGATGAAGTCGCAGTCAATCAGCCCCAGCATTTT.